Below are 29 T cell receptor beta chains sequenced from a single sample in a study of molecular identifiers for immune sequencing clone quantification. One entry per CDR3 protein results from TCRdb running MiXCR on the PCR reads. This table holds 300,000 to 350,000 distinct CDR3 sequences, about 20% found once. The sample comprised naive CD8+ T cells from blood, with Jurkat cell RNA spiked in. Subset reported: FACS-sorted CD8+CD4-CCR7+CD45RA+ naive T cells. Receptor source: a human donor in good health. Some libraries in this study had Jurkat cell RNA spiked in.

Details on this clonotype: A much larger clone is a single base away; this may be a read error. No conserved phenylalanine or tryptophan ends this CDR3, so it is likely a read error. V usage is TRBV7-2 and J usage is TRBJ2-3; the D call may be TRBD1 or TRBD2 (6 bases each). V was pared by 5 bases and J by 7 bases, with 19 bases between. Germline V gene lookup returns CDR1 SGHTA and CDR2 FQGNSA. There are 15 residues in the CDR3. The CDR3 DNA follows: TGTGCCAGCAGCCAAGGGGGGCCAGGAGTATATACGCAGTATTCT. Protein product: CASSQGGPGVYTQYS.

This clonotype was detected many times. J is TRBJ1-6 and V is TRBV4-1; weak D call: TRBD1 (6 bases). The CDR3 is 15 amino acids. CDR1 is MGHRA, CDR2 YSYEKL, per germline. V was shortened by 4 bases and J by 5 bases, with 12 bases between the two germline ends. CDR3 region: CASSPRQENNSPLHF. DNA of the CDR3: TGCGCCAGCAGCCCCCGACAGGAAAATAATTCACCCCTCCACTTT.

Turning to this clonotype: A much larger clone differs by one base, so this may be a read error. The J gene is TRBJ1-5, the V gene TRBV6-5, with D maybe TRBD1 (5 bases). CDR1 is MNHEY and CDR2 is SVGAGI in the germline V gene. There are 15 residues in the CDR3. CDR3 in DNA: TGTGCCTGCAGTTTGACAGACAATAGCAATCAGCCCCAGCATTTT. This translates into CACSLTDNSNQPQHF.

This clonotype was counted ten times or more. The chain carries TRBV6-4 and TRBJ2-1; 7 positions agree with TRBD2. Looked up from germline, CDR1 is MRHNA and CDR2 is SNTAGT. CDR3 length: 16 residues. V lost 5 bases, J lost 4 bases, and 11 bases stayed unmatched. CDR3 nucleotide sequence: TGTGCCAGCAGTCCTAGACTAGCCCAAGTGTACAATGAGCAGTTCTTC. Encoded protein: CASSPRLAQVYNEQFF.

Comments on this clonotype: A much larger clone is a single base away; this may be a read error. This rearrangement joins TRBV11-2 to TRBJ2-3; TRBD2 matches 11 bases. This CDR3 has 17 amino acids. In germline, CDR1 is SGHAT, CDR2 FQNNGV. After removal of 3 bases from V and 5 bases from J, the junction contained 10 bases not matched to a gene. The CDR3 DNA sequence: TGTGCCAGCAGCTTTATTAGCGGGGGGGCCTTCGAAGATACGCAGTATTTT. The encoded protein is CASSFISGGAFEDTQYF. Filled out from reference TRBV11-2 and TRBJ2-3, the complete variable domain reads EAGVAQSPRYKIIEKRQSVAFWCNPISGHATLYWYQQILGQGPKLLIQFQNNGVVDDSQLPKDRFSAERLKGVDSTLKIQPAKLEDSAVYLCASSFISGGAFEDTQYFGPGTRLTVL.

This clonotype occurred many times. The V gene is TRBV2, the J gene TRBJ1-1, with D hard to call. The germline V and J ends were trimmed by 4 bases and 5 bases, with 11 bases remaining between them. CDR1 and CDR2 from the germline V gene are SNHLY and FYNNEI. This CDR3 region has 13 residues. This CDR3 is CASSGVRSTEAFF. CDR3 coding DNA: TGTGCCAGCAGTGGAGTCAGGTCGACTGAAGCTTTCTTT.

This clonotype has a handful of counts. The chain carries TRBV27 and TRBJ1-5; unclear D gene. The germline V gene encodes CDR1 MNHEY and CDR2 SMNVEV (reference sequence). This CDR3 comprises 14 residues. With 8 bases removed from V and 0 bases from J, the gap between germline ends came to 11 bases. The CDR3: CASRQLSSNQPQHF. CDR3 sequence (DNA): TGTGCCAGCCGGCAGTTAAGTAGCAATCAGCCCCAGCATTTT.

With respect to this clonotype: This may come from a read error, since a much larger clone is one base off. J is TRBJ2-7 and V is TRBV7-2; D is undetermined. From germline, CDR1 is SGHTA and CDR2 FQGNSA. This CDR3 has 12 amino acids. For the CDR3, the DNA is TGTGCCAGCGGCTTTCTCCCCCACGAGCAGTACTTC. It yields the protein CASGFLPHEQYF.

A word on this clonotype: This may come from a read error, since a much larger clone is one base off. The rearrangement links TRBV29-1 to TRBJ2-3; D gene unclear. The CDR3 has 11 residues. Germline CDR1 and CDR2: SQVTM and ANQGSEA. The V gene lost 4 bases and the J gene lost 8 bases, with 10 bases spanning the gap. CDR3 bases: TGCAGCGTTGTTTTACTGGGTACGCAGTATTTT. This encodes CSVVLLGTQYF.

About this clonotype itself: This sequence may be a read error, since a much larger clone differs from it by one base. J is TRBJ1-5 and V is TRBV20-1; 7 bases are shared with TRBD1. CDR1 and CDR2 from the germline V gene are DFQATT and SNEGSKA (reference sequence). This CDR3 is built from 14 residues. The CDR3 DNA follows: TGCAGTGCTGCGGACAGGACAATGATTCAGCCCCAGCAATTT. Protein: CSAADRTMIQPQQF.

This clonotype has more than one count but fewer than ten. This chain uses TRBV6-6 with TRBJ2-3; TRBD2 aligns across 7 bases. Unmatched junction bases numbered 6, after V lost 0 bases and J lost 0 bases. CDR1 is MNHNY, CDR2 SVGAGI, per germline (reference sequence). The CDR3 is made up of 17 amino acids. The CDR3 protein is CASSYSMTGGSTDTQYF. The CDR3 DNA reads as TGTGCCAGCAGTTACTCGATGACGGGAGGCAGCACAGATACGCAGTATTTT.

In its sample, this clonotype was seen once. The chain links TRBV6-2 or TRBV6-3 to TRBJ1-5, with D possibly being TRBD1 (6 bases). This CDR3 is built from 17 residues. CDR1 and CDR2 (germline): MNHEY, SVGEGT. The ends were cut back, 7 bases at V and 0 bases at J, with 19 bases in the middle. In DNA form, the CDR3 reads TGTGCCAGCACCAACTGGGCAGGGGCGAATAGCAATCAGCCCCAGCATTTT. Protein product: CASTNWAGANSNQPQHF.

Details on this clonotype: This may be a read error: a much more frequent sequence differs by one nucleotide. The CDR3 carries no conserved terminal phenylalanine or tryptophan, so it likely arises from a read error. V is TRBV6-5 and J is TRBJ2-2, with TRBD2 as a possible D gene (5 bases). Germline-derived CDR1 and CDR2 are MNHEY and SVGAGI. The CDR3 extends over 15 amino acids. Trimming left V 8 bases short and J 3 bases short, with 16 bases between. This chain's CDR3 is CASSRSRRYTGELFS. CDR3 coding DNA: TGTGCCAGCTCCCGAAGCAGGAGGTACACCGGGGAGCTGTTTTCT.

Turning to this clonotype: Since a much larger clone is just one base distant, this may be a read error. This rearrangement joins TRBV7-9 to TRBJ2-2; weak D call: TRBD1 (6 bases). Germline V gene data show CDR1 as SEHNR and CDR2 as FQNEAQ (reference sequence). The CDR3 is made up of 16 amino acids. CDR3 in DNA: TGTGCCGGCAGCTTCTCCGGGACAACGAACACCGGGGAGCTGTTTTTT. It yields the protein CAGSFSGTTNTGELFF.

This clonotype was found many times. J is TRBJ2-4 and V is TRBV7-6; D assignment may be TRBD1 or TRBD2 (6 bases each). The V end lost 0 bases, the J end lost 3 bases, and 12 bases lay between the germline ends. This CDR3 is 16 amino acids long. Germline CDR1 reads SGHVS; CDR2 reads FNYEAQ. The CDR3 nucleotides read TGTGCCAGCAGCTTAGCGCCAGGGGAGGACAAAAACATTCAGTACTTC. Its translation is CASSLAPGEDKNIQYF.

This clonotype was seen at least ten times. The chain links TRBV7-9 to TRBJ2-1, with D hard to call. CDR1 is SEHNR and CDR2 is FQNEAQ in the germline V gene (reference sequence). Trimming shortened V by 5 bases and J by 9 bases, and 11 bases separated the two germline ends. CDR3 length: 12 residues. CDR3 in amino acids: CASSGSQREQFF. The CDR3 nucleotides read TGTGCCAGCAGCGGAAGTCAGCGTGAGCAGTTCTTC.

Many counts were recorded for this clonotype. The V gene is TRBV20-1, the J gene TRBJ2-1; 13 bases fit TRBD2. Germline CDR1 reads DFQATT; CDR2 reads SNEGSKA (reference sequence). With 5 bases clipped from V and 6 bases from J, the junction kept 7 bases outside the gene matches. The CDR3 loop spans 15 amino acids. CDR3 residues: CSARPGTSGVNEQFF. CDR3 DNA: TGCAGTGCTCGCCCCGGGACTAGCGGGGTCAATGAGCAGTTCTTC.

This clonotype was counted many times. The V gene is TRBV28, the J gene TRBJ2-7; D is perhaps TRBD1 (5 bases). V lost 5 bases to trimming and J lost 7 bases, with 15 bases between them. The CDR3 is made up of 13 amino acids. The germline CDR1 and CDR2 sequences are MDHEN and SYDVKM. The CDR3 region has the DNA TGTGCCAGCAGTCCTATGGGGCCGCGTGAGCAGTACTTC. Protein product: CASSPMGPREQYF.

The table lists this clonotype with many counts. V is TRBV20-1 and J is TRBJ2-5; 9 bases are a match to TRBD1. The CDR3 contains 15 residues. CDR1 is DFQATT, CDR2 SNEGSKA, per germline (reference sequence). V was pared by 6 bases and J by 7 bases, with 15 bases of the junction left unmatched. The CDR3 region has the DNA TGCAGTGCCAACCTCCCGGGACAGGGTTTCGCGACCCAGTACTTC. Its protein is CSANLPGQGFATQYF.

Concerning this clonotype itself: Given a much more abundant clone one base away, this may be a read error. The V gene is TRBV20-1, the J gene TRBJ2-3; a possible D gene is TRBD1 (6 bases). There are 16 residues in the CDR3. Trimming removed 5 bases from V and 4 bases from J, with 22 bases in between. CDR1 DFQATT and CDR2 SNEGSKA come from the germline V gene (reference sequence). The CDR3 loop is CSASPRYRVRPDTQYF. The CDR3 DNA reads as TGCAGTGCTTCCCCCCGGTACAGGGTTCGGCCAGATACGCAGTATTTT.

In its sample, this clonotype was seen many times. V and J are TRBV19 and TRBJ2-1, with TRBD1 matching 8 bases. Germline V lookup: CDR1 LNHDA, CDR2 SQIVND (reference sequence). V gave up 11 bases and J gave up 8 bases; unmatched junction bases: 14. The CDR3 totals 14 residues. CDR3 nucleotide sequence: TGTGCCTCATCTCCAGGGGGCTTTAGTTATGAGCAGTTCTTC. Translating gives CASSPGGFSYEQFF.

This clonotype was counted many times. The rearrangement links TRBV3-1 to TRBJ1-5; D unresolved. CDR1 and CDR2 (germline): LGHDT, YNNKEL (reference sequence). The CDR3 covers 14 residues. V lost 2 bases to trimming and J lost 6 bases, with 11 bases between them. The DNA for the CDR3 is TGTGCCAGCAGCCAAAAGAGGGTTACTCAGCCCCAGCATTTT. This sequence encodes CASSQKRVTQPQHF.

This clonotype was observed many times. CDR3 residues: CASSTSGGAGAHEQYF. The CDR3 DNA reads as TGTGCCAGCAGCACCTCCGGTGGAGCGGGAGCACACGAGCAGTACTTC. The chain employs TRBV7-9 and TRBJ2-7; 8 bases match TRBD2. Looked up from germline, CDR1 is SEHNR and CDR2 is FQNEAQ (reference sequence). The V gene end was trimmed by 5 bases and the J gene end by 5 bases; junction bases not matched to a gene: 14. The CDR3 has 16 amino acids.

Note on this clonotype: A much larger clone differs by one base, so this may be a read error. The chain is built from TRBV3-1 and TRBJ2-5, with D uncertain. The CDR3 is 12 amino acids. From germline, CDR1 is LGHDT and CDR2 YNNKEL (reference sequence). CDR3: CTSSQLRETQYF. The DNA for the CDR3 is TGTACCAGCAGCCAACTCCGGGAGACCCAGTACTTC.

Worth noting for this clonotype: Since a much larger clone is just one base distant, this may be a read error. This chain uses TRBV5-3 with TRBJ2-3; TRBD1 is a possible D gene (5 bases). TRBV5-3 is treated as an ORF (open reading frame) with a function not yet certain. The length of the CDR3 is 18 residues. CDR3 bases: TGTGCCAGCAGCTTGGGTGATTCAGTCAGGGCGAAGGCAGATACGCAGTATTTT. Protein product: CASSLGDSVRAKADTQYF.

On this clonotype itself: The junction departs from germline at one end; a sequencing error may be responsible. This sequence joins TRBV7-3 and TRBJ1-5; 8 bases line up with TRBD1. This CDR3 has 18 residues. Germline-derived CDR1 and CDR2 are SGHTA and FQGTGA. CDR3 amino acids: CASSLGPGTGISNQTQHF. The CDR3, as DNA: TGTGCCAGCAGCTTAGGTCCAGGGACAGGAATAAGCAATCAGACCCAGCATTTT.

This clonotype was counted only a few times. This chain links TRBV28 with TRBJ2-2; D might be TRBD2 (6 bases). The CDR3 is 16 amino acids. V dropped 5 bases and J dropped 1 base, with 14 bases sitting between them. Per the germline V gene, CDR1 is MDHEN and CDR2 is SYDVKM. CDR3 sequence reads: CASSARGIENTGELFF. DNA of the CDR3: TGTGCCAGCAGTGCTCGGGGGATTGAGAACACCGGGGAGCTGTTTTTT.

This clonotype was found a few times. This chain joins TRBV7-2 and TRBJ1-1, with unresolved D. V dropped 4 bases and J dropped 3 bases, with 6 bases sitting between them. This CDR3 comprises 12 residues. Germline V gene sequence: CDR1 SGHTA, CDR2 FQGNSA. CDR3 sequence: CASSSSYTEAFF. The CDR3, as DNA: TGTGCCAGCAGCTCAAGTTACACTGAAGCTTTCTTT.

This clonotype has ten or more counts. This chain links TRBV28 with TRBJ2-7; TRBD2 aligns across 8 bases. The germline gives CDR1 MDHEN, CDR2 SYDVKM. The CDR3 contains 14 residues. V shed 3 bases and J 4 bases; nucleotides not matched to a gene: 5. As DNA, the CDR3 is TGTGCCAGCAGTTTCACCGGACTAGCATACGAGCAGTACTTC. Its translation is CASSFTGLAYEQYF.